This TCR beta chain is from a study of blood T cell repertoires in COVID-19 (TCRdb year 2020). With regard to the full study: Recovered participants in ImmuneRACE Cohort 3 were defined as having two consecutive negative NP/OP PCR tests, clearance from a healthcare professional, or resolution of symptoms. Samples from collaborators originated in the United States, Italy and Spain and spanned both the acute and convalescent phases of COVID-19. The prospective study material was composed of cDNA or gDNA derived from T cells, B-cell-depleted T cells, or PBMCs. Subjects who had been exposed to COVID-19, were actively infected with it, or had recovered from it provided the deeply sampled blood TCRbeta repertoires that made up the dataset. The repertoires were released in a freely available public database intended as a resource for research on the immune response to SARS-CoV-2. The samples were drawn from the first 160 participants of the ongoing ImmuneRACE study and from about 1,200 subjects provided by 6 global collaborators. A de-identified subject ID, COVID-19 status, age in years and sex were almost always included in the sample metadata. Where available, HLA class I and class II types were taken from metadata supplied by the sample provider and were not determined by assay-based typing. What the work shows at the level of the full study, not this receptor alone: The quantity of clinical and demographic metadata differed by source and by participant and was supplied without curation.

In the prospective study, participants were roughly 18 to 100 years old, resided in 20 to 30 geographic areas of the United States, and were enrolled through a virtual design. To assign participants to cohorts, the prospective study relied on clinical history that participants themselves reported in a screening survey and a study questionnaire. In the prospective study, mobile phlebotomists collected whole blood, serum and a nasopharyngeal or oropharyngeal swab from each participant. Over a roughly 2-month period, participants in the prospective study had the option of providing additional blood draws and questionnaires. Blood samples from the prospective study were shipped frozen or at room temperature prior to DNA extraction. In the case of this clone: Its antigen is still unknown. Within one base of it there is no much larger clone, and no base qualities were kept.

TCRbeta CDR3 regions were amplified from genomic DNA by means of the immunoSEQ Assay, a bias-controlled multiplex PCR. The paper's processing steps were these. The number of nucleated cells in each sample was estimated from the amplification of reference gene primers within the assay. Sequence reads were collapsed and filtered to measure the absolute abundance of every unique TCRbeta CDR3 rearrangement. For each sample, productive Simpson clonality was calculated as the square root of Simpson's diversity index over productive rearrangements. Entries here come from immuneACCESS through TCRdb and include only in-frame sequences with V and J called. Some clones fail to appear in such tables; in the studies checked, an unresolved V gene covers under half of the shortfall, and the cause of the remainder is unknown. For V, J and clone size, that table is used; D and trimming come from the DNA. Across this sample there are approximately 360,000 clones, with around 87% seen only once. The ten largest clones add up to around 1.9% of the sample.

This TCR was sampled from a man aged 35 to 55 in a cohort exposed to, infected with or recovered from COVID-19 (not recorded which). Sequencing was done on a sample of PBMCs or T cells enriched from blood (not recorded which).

The DNA reads TGTGCCAGTAGTATAGGCAGGGGTTCGTACACTGAAGCTTTCTTT. It encodes CASSIGRGSYTEAFF. The V and J segments used are TRBV19 and TRBJ1-1, with a tentative D gene TRBD1 over 6 matching bases. Trimming takes 1 base from V and 3 bases from J, and the germline ends sit 12 bases apart. Reading from cysteine to phenylalanine, the CDR3 counts 15 amino acids. Just CDR3 DNA is preserved here, 45 bases in frame from base 1. For CDR1 and CDR2, the germline V gene (reference sequence) lists LNHDA and SQIVND.